The 20 T cell receptor beta chains presented below share a single source sample, sequenced in a study of blood T cell repertoires in COVID-19 (dated by TCRdb to 2019 to 2021). The library was made by the immunoSEQ multiplex PCR assay. TCRdb's version of the immuneACCESS table is confined to in-frame rearrangements and falls short of the full clone set. An unresolved V gene accounts for under half of the shortfall where checked; the remainder is of unknown origin. Recorded for this sample are 90,000 to 150,000 clones; 80% to 90% of them occurred a single time. More than 2% of the sample is in the top ten clones. What was sequenced was peripheral blood. The receptor set was obtained from a woman in her forties or fifties with acute or convalescent COVID-19.

The CDR3 DNA follows: TGTGCCAGCAGCCAAGAAAGGGGCTATGGCTACACCTTC. Amino acids: CASSQERGYGYTF. V and J are TRBV3-1 (or the pseudogene TRBV3-2) and TRBJ1-2; tentatively, D is TRBD1 (5 bases). Germline values: CDR1 LGHDT, CDR2 YNNKEL (reference sequence). CDR3 length: 13 residues. V was pared by 0 bases and J by 4 bases, with 6 bases between.

This chain links TRBV7-6 with TRBJ2-5, with 15 positions matching TRBD2. Germline CDR1 is SGHVS and CDR2 is FNYEAQ. The junction had 7 bases not matched to a gene; V was cut back by 0 bases and J by 5 bases. The CDR3 runs 18 residues. CDR3 DNA: TGTGCCAGCAGCTTAGCGTGGACTAGCGGGGGGGCTCGGGAGACCCAGTACTTC. Amino acids: CASSLAWTSGGARETQYF.

The J gene is TRBJ2-1, the V gene TRBV3-1 (or the pseudogene TRBV3-2); D gene unclear. Trimming removed 7 bases from V and 2 bases from J, with 15 bases in between. This CDR3 spans 15 amino acids. Per the germline V gene, CDR1 is LGHDT and CDR2 is YNNKEL (reference sequence). This chain's CDR3 is CASINGNLPYNEQFF. The CDR3 region has the DNA TGTGCCAGCATCAATGGCAATCTGCCCTACAATGAGCAGTTCTTC.

The V call is TRBV9, the J call TRBJ2-2, with TRBD1 matching 7 bases. V gave up 0 bases and J gave up 4 bases; unmatched junction bases: 6. CDR1 and CDR2 from the germline V gene are SGDLS and YYNGEE. The length of the CDR3 is 16 residues. CDR3 bases: TGTGCCAGCAGCGTAGTCCCGACAGGGAGCACCGGGGAGCTGTTTTTT. Translation: CASSVVPTGSTGELFF. The whole variable domain, filled in from reference TRBV9 and TRBJ2-2, reads DSGVTQTPKHLITATGQRVTLRCSPRSGDLSVYWYQQSLDQGLQFLIQYYNGEERAKGNILERFSAQQFPDLHSELNLSSLELGDSALYFCASSVVPTGSTGELFFGEGSRLTVL.

This chain links TRBV7-9 with TRBJ1-5; D is undetermined. Trimming removed 1 base at V and 2 bases at J, with 15 bases between. Germline assignment: CDR1 SEHNR and CDR2 FQNEAQ (reference sequence). The CDR3 sequence is 17 residues long. CDR3 protein: CASSLDVGSGGNQPQHF. The CDR3 coding sequence is TGTGCCAGCAGCTTAGATGTAGGGTCCGGGGGCAATCAGCCCCAGCATTTT.

CDR3 DNA sequence: TGTGCCAGCAGCCCACACAGGGAATTTAACACTGAAGCTTTCTTT. It yields the protein CASSPHREFNTEAFF. The gene calls are TRBV7-9 and TRBJ1-1, with D perhaps matching TRBD1 (6 bases). The germline V gene has CDR1 SEHNR and CDR2 FQNEAQ (reference sequence). V was shortened by 5 bases and J by 2 bases, with 15 bases between the two germline ends. The CDR3 runs to 15 residues.

The chain employs TRBV18 and TRBJ2-7; D remains unclear. The length of the CDR3 is 12 residues. The germline V and J ends were trimmed by 5 bases and 5 bases, with 10 bases remaining between them. The V gene's germline CDR1 is KGHSH and CDR2 LQKENI. The CDR3 coding sequence is TGTGCCAGCTCAGTCGCAGGCGACGAGCAGTACTTC. It yields the protein CASSVAGDEQYF.

The CDR3 nucleotides are TGTGCCAGCAGCGTGGACCGCGGGGGGGCCGAGACCCAGTACTTC. Translated: CASSVDRGGAETQYF. The chain couples TRBV9 to TRBJ2-5, with 9 positions matching TRBD2. J gave up 5 bases and V 2 bases, and 7 bases lay outside the gene matches. CDR1 and CDR2 from the germline V gene are SGDLS and YYNGEE. This CDR3 contains 15 residues. Complete variable domain (other parts from reference TRBV9 and TRBJ2-5): DSGVTQTPKHLITATGQRVTLRCSPRSGDLSVYWYQQSLDQGLQFLIQYYNGEERAKGNILERFSAQQFPDLHSELNLSSLELGDSALYFCASSVDRGGAETQYFGPGTRLLVL.

This chain links TRBV4-1 with TRBJ2-1, with TRBD2 identical over 12 bases. J lost 4 bases, V lost 1 base, and 2 bases had no gene match. This CDR3 region has 16 residues. Germline CDR1 MGHRA, CDR2 YSYEKL. This CDR3 is CASSQVGLAGYNEQFF. CDR3 coding DNA: TGCGCCAGCAGCCAAGTAGGACTAGCGGGATACAATGAGCAGTTCTTC.

The rearrangement uses TRBV19 and TRBJ1-1; a weak D match, TRBD1 (6 bases). V shed 0 bases and J shed 5 bases, with 10 bases lying between them. The germline V gene encodes CDR1 LNHDA and CDR2 SQIVND (reference sequence). This CDR3 region has 14 residues. CDR3 loop: CASSIDRGWTEAFF. The CDR3 nucleotides read TGTGCCAGTAGTATAGACAGGGGTTGGACTGAAGCTTTCTTT.

The chain combines TRBV13 with TRBJ2-3, with a weak D call TRBD2 (6 bases). Trimming removed 2 bases at V and 2 bases at J, with 14 bases between. Germline CDR1 is PRHDT and CDR2 is FYEKMQ (reference sequence). CDR3 length: 16 amino acids. The CDR3 DNA reads TGTGCCAGCAGCTTACAGGCGGGGTGGGACACAGATACGCAGTATTTT. Encoded protein: CASSLQAGWDTDTQYF.

The chain recombines TRBV29-1 with TRBJ1-1, with a weak D call TRBD1 (5 bases). V lost 6 bases and J 5 bases, leaving 7 bases between the germline ends. Germline CDR1 is SQVTM and CDR2 is ANQGSEA. The CDR3 sequence is 10 residues long. The CDR3 protein is CSVQETEAFF. Here the CDR3 DNA reads TGCAGCGTACAGGAAACTGAAGCTTTCTTT.

This sequence joins TRBV30 and TRBJ1-1, with a possible D match to TRBD1 (6 bases). Germline CDR1 is GTSNPN and CDR2 is SVGIG (reference sequence). Trimming removed 0 bases at V and 9 bases at J, with 20 bases between. This CDR3 region has 15 residues. CDR3 protein: CAWSVGGDLHGKAFF. The CDR3 DNA reads TGTGCCTGGAGTGTAGGGGGAGACCTACATGGAAAAGCTTTCTTT. The variable domain in full, with the rest retrieved from reference TRBV30 and TRBJ1-1, is SQTIHQWPATLVQPVGSPLSLECTVEGTSNPNLYWYRQAAGRGLQLLFYSVGIGQISSEVPQNLSASRPQDRQFILSSKKLLLSDSGFYLCAWSVGGDLHGKAFFGQGTRLTVV.

The rearrangement joins TRBV3-1 (or the pseudogene TRBV3-2) to TRBJ1-2; D ambiguous. Trimming took 0 bases from V and 1 from J, leaving 12 bases between them. The V gene's germline CDR1 is LGHDT and CDR2 YNNKEL (reference sequence). The CDR3 consists of 16 residues. This CDR3 is CASSQDLQDINYGYTF. CDR3 nucleotide sequence: TGTGCCAGCAGCCAAGATCTACAAGACATTAACTATGGCTACACCTTC.

The genes are TRBV6-2 or TRBV6-3 and TRBJ2-5; 7 positions agree with TRBD2. V trimming: 4 bases; J trimming: 1 base; junction bases outside the gene matches: 9. Germline CDR1 reads MNHEY; CDR2 reads SVGEGT. The CDR3 consists of 16 residues. The CDR3 protein is CASSSLRSSGQETQYF. The CDR3 DNA reads TGTGCCAGCAGTTCTCTCCGATCTAGCGGCCAAGAGACCCAGTACTTC.

This chain connects TRBV16 to TRBJ1-1, with TRBD1 matching over 8 bases. The CDR3 runs to 13 residues. The trim removed 4 bases at V and 5 bases at J, leaving 3 bases unmatched. Per germline, CDR1 KGHSY and CDR2 FQNENV. CDR3 nucleotide sequence: TGTGCCAGCAGCCCAGGACAGGGAACTGAAGCTTTCTTT. The encoded protein is CASSPGQGTEAFF.

V is TRBV9 and J is TRBJ1-1, with 9 nucleotides matching TRBD1. The CDR3 is 15 residues long. Germline V gene sequence: CDR1 SGDLS, CDR2 YYNGEE. V gave up 3 bases and J gave up 1 base; unmatched junction bases: 4. As DNA, the CDR3 is TGTGCCAGCAGCGGAGGGGGACAGGGGAACACTGAAGCTTTCTTT. This translates into CASSGGGQGNTEAFF.

The chain couples TRBV24-1 to TRBJ2-3, with TRBD1 as a possible D gene (6 bases). Trimming left V 3 bases short and J 5 bases short, with 17 bases between. Looked up from germline, CDR1 is KGHDR and CDR2 is SFDVKD. There are 16 residues in the CDR3. CDR3 protein: CATSDPGTPSRDTQYF. Here the CDR3 DNA reads TGTGCCACCAGTGATCCCGGGACACCGTCCAGAGATACGCAGTATTTT.

The chain uses TRBV15 and TRBJ1-5; no clear D. V was shortened by 5 bases and J by 2 bases, with 13 bases between the two germline ends. The CDR3 length is 15 residues. The germline V gene encodes CDR1 LNHNV and CDR2 YYDKDF (reference sequence). CDR3 bases: TGTGCCACCAGCGCTTCTTGGGGAGGCAATCAGCCCCAGCATTTT. Translation gives CATSASWGGNQPQHF.

The J gene is TRBJ2-5, the V gene TRBV5-1; a weak D match, TRBD2 (6 bases). V shed 0 bases and J shed 5 bases, with 11 bases lying between them. CDR3 size: 14 residues. Per germline, CDR1 SGHRS and CDR2 YFSETQ. The CDR3 loop reads CASSLEQAGETQYF. CDR3 sequence (DNA): TGCGCCAGCAGCTTGGAACAGGCGGGGGAGACCCAGTACTTC.